This record concerns one T cell receptor (beta chain) sequence. Its target is not known. The record originates from a study of cytomegalovirus exposure and HLA in healthy donors. Study in general: In a later analysis, it was reported that the roughly 130 validation repertoires had been produced on the same platform as the 670 or so repertoires belonging to the first cohort.

Overall study findings and caveats: It was reportedly the case that the classifier diagnosed cytomegalovirus status with high specificity and sensitivity. CMV antigen specificity was confirmed in vitro for a few CMV-associated chains. The study designated about 180 TCR beta chains cytomegalovirus-associated.

The CDR3 loop spans 12 amino acids. Trimming took 3 bases from V and 5 from J, leaving 9 bases between them. Germline CDR1 SGHTS, CDR2 YDEGEE. TCRdb keeps only in-frame clones here, not all; method: immunoSEQ multiplex PCR. Of some 90,000 clones detected, approximately 88% appear once; the ten largest clones hold 3.9%. The rearrangement joins TRBV5-8 to TRBJ2-7; D is unresolved. This sequence originates from a woman aged 25-40 years in good health and CMV-seronegative. The specimen sequenced was PBMCs. CDR3 sequence: CASSSKFHEQYF. The DNA of the CDR3 is TGTGCCAGCAGCTCTAAGTTCCACGAGCAGTACTTC.